This is a list of T cell receptor beta chains from one sample in a study of OX40 agonist ivuxolimab in advanced cancers. Measured with immunoSEQ multiplex PCR; TCRdb has only the in-frame clones, and not every one. The sample shows approximately 30,000 clones, about 85% of them seen only once. The sequences come from CD4+ or CD8+ T cells sorted from blood, collected in a trial of the OX40 agonist ivuxolimab. These receptors all stem from an adult with an advanced solid tumor such as melanoma, head and neck, liver or kidney cancer. CDR3s include the opening cysteine and the closing phenylalanine or tryptophan. Each record gives: D gene, J gene, V gene, clone size, CDR3 protein, CDR3 DNA. A D gene is named only where the DNA matches it firmly. Rows may omit the clone size; those that give it use once, few, many or a size class.

>-|TRBJ2-7|TRBV28|-
CASSDPGMYEQYF
TGTGCCAGCTCGGATCCGGGGATGTACGAGCAGTACTTC
>-|TRBJ2-4|TRBV11-2|-
CASSLGPLGAKNIQYF
TGTGCCAGCAGCTTAGGACCCCTCGGGGCCAAAAACATTCAGTACTTC
>TRBD2|TRBJ2-7|TRBV13|-
CASSRAGLAGQPYEQYF
TGTGCCAGCAGCCGGGCGGGACTAGCGGGGCAGCCCTACGAGCAGTACTTC
>-|TRBJ1-3|TRBV11-2|-
CASSLGVYSGNTIYF
TGTGCCAGCAGCCTGGGGGTATACTCTGGAAACACCATATATTTT
>-|TRBJ1-5|TRBV6-1|-
CASSVSGLRDSNQPQHF
TGTGCCAGCAGTGTCTCAGGACTCAGGGACAGCAATCAGCCCCAGCATTTT
>TRBD2|TRBJ2-7|TRBV4-1|-
CASSQVGGRAYEQYF
TGCGCCAGCAGCCAGGTTGGCGGGAGGGCCTACGAGCAGTACTTC
>TRBD2|TRBJ2-7|TRBV14|-
CASSQVPGLAGDEQYF
TGTGCCAGCAGCCAGGTCCCCGGACTAGCGGGAGACGAGCAGTACTTC
>TRBD1|TRBJ1-3|TRBV28|-
CASSPLGQGPGTIYF
TGTGCCAGCAGCCCCCTCGGACAGGGGCCCGGAACCATATATTTT
>TRBD1|TRBJ2-1|TRBV6-4|-
CASASAGTGGDEQFF
TGTGCCAGCGCCTCCGCCGGCACAGGGGGCGATGAGCAGTTCTTC
>-|TRBJ2-1|TRBV4-2|medium-sized
CASGIARVNEQFF
TGTGCCAGCGGAATAGCGCGAGTCAATGAGCAGTTCTTC
>-|TRBJ1-1|TRBV6-5|once
CASSYKGVGTEAFF
TGTGCCAGCAGTTACAAAGGGGTGGGTACTGAAGCTTTCTTT
>TRBD1|TRBJ2-7|TRBV2|-
CASKGARHLYSYEQYF
TGTGCCAGCAAGGGGGCCCGACACCTCTACTCCTACGAGCAGTACTTC
>TRBD2|TRBJ2-1|TRBV11-2|few
CASSPGTSGSYNEQFF
TGTGCCAGCAGCCCGGGGACTAGCGGGTCTTACAATGAGCAGTTCTTC
>-|TRBJ1-1|TRBV19|-
CASAQGNTEAFF
TGTGCCAGTGCCCAGGGGAACACTGAAGCTTTCTTT
>TRBD2|TRBJ2-7|TRBV5-4|-
CASSPGTIYEQYF
TGTGCCAGCAGCCCCGGGACTATTTACGAGCAGTACTTC
>-|TRBJ2-1|TRBV6-5|-
CASSYTTANEQFF
TGTGCCAGCAGTTACACGACCGCTAATGAGCAGTTCTTC
>TRBD1|TRBJ1-1|TRBV5-1|-
CASTYRGMNTEAFF
TGCGCCAGCACCTACAGGGGAATGAACACTGAAGCTTTCTTT
>-|TRBJ2-7|TRBV11-2|-
CASSPLRSLGHSYEQYF
TGTGCCAGCAGTCCACTTCGAAGCTTGGGACATAGCTACGAGCAGTACTTC
>-|TRBJ2-1|TRBV7-9|-
CASSLRTSSYNEQFF
TGTGCCAGCAGCTTAAGGACGAGCTCCTACAATGAGCAGTTCTTC
>TRBD2|TRBJ2-5|TRBV4-2|-
CASSPQQIGGAGGLQETQYF
TGTGCCAGCAGCCCCCAGCAAATTGGAGGAGCGGGAGGCCTCCAAGAGACCCAGTACTTC
>-|TRBJ2-7|TRBV7-9|-
CASSRDEGYEQYF
TGTGCCAGCAGCCGGGACGAGGGCTACGAGCAGTACTTC
>TRBD1|TRBJ2-1|TRBV19|-
CASTDRGPFGQFF
TGTGCCAGTACCGACAGGGGGCCCTTCGGGCAGTTCTTC
>-|TRBJ2-1|TRBV19|few
CASSIAGPGGEQFF
TGTGCCAGTAGTATCGCGGGTCCCGGGGGCGAGCAGTTCTTC
>-|TRBJ2-1|TRBV9|-
CASSVESKIVGNEQFF
TGTGCCAGCAGCGTAGAGTCCAAAATAGTCGGCAATGAGCAGTTCTTC
>TRBD1|TRBJ1-1|TRBV6-1|-
CASSLDRGDVAFF
TGTGCCAGCAGTCTTGACAGGGGGGATGTCGCTTTCTTT
>-|TRBJ1-2|TRBV19|-
CASTPRGSSYGYTF
TGTGCCAGTACCCCCCGGGGGAGCAGCTATGGCTACACCTTC
>TRBD1|TRBJ1-1|TRBV27|-
CAAQAGGKTEAFF
TGTGCTGCCCAGGCAGGGGGAAAGACTGAAGCTTTCTTT
>-|TRBJ2-1|TRBV29-1|-
CSVDDGLGEQFF
TGCAGCGTTGATGACGGTCTTGGCGAGCAGTTCTTC
>TRBD1|TRBJ1-3|TRBV6-5|medium-sized
CASRGTGNSGNTIYF
TGTGCCAGCAGAGGGACAGGGAACTCTGGAAACACCATATATTTT
>-|TRBJ1-2|TRBV7-9|-
CASSLEAGVYGYTF
TGTGCCAGCAGCTTAGAGGCAGGTGTCTATGGCTACACCTTC
>-|TRBJ1-2|TRBV27|-
CASRGTRYGYTF
TGTGCCAGCCGGGGAACCCGCTATGGCTACACCTTC
>-|TRBJ2-7|TRBV6-5|-
CASSYRDASYEQYF
TGTGCCAGCAGTTACCGGGACGCTTCCTACGAGCAGTACTTC
>-|TRBJ1-1|TRBV7-6|once
CASSSTALNTEAFF
TGTGCCAGCAGCTCGACAGCCCTGAACACTGAAGCTTTCTTT
>TRBD1|TRBJ1-1|TRBV2|once
CASRGTEGEAFF
TGTGCCAGCAGAGGGACAGAGGGGGAAGCTTTCTTT
>TRBD2|TRBJ2-4|TRBV7-9|-
CASSPTGGPSKNIQYF
TGTGCCAGCAGCCCGACGGGAGGGCCGAGCAAAAACATTCAGTACTTC
>-|TRBJ2-7|TRBV2|-
CASSELSASTYEQYF
TGTGCCAGCAGTGAATTGAGTGCCAGCACCTACGAGCAGTACTTC
>TRBD2|TRBJ2-2|TRBV6-1|-
CASRGLAGDPGELFF
TGTGCCAGCAGGGGACTAGCGGGAGATCCCGGGGAGCTGTTTTTT
>-|TRBJ2-7|TRBV7-9|-
CASSFSGGEQYF
TGTGCCAGCAGCTTTAGTGGTGGCGAGCAGTACTTC
>TRBD2|TRBJ2-7|TRBV6-7|few
CASSRLAGGLEQYF
TGTGCCAGCAGCAGACTAGCGGGAGGGCTCGAGCAGTACTTC
>TRBD1|TRBJ2-4|TRBV27|-
CASSHRGEVGKNIQYF
TGTGCCAGCAGTCACAGGGGGGAAGTAGGCAAAAACATTCAGTACTTC
>-|TRBJ1-1|TRBV5-4|-
CASRETANTEAFF
TGTGCCAGCAGGGAGACGGCGAACACTGAAGCTTTCTTT
>-|TRBJ1-2|TRBV6-4|-
CAKTRGYGYTF
TGTGCCAAGACCCGGGGCTATGGCTACACCTTC
>TRBD2|TRBJ2-7|TRBV11-2|-
CASSPVVRGAYEQYF
TGTGCCAGCAGCCCAGTCGTGCGGGGGGCCTACGAGCAGTACTTC
>TRBD2|TRBJ2-7|TRBV5-1|-
CASSLDSGSYEQYF
TGCGCCAGCAGCTTGGATAGCGGGTCCTACGAGCAGTACTTC
>TRBD1|TRBJ1-1|TRBV11-3|-
CASTPAGTEPNEAFF
TGTGCCAGCACGCCAGCCGGGACAGAACCCAATGAAGCTTTCTTT
>-|TRBJ2-3|TRBV5-1|-
CASTPGGASTDTQYF
TGCGCCAGCACCCCAGGGGGGGCTAGCACAGATACGCAGTATTTT
>TRBD1|TRBJ1-1|TRBV7-9|-
CASSSTGWLNTEAFF
TGTGCCAGCAGCTCGACAGGGTGGCTGAACACTGAAGCTTTCTTT
>TRBD2|TRBJ2-3|TRBV4-3|-
CASSQTLAGEADTQYF
TGCGCCAGCAGCCAAACCCTAGCGGGAGAGGCAGATACGCAGTATTTT
>-|TRBJ2-3|TRBV6-5|-
CASTKGGVSDTQYF
TGTGCCAGCACCAAAGGGGGAGTCTCAGATACGCAGTATTTT
>TRBD2|TRBJ2-3|TRBV19|-
CASEPGLAGGPTDTQYF
TGTGCCAGTGAGCCGGGACTAGCGGGAGGGCCAACAGATACGCAGTATTTT
>-|TRBJ2-3|TRBV4-3|-
CASSYEGGRADTQYF
TGCGCCAGCAGCTACGAGGGGGGGCGGGCAGATACGCAGTATTTT
>TRBD2|TRBJ2-1|TRBV19|-
CASSLAGAINEQFF
TGTGCCAGTAGTCTAGCGGGGGCAATCAATGAGCAGTTCTTC
>-|TRBJ1-5|TRBV27|-
CASSPVREVLQPQHF
TGTGCCAGCAGCCCGGTTAGAGAGGTATTGCAGCCCCAGCATTTT
>TRBD1|TRBJ1-2|TRBV5-1|-
CASSGTGGINYGYTF
TGCGCCAGCAGCGGTACAGGGGGTATTAACTATGGCTACACCTTC
>TRBD2|TRBJ2-3|TRBV27|-
CASSWRGTDTQYF
TGTGCCAGCAGTTGGCGGGGGACAGATACGCAGTATTTT